This entry lists 20 T cell receptor beta chains sequenced from one sample in a study of blood T cell repertoires in COVID-19. Generated by immunoSEQ multiplex PCR, the TCRdb table keeps only in-frame clones and is missing some. This repertoire shows 100,000 to 150,000 clones, more than 65% found once; its top ten account for 20% to 25%. Sequencing was carried out using peripheral blood. These receptors came from a human donor in a cohort sampled during active COVID-19.

This rearrangement joins TRBV7-8 to TRBJ1-4; D is ambiguous. Germline CDR1 is SGHVS and CDR2 is FQNEAQ. V lost 0 bases and J lost 0, with 5 bases in between. This CDR3 region has 15 residues. The CDR3 reads CASSLARATNEKLFF. The CDR3 bases are TGTGCCAGCAGCTTAGCTCGAGCAACTAATGAAAAACTGTTTTTT.

V and J are TRBV3-1 (or the pseudogene TRBV3-2) and TRBJ2-7; D call uncertain. The CDR3 contains 14 residues. The germline gives CDR1 LGHDT, CDR2 YNNKEL (reference sequence). V shed 0 bases and J shed 2 bases, with 8 bases lying between them. The CDR3 protein is CASSQDPAAYEQYF. Here the CDR3 DNA reads TGTGCCAGCAGCCAAGATCCCGCAGCCTACGAGCAGTACTTC.

This clone has only one observation. This sequence joins TRBV7-2 and TRBJ2-1, with 9 bases that match TRBD1. The V segment lost 5 bases and the J segment 8 bases; nucleotides outside the gene matches: 10. Per germline, CDR1 SGHTA and CDR2 FQGNSA. The CDR3 runs to 15 residues. The CDR3 protein is CASSLGTGYVDEQFF. The CDR3 nucleotides read TGTGCCAGCAGCCTGGGGACAGGGTATGTGGATGAGCAGTTCTTC.

The V gene is TRBV2, the J gene TRBJ1-1; 10 bases agree with TRBD1. The germline CDR1 and CDR2 sequences are SNHLY and FYNNEI. The CDR3 covers 14 residues. V was pared by 6 bases and J by 1 base, with 2 bases of the junction left unmatched. The CDR3 region is CASSRDRGNTEAFF. The CDR3 DNA reads TGTGCCAGCAGCCGGGACAGGGGGAACACTGAAGCTTTCTTT.

By proportion, this clone is medium-sized. The rearrangement joins TRBV4-2 to TRBJ2-7; 10 bases fit TRBD1. CDR3 length: 15 amino acids. Trimming removed 4 bases from V and 0 bases from J; junction bases left unmatched: 3. Per germline, CDR1 LGHNA and CDR2 YNFKEQ. The CDR3 loop is CASSLGQGVSYEQYF. The CDR3 nucleotides are TGTGCCAGCAGCCTTGGACAGGGGGTCTCCTACGAGCAGTACTTC.

The CDR3 DNA reads TGTGCCAGCAGCTACGGGACAGTGCATGAAAAACTGTTTTTT. This codes for CASSYGTVHEKLFF. The chain combines TRBV7-9 with TRBJ1-4, with 7 bases aligning to TRBD1. Germline V gene sequence: CDR1 SEHNR, CDR2 FQNEAQ (reference sequence). V lost 4 bases to trimming and J lost 6 bases; unmatched junction nucleotides: 5. The CDR3 loop spans 14 amino acids.

This clone was counted once. CDR3 region: CATSDPNQGNTEAFF. The CDR3 DNA sequence: TGTGCCACCAGTGACCCCAACCAGGGGAACACTGAAGCTTTCTTT. The gene calls are TRBV24-1 and TRBJ1-1; D might be TRBD1 (5 bases). The CDR3 is made up of 15 amino acids. V was trimmed by 4 bases and J by 1 base, leaving 12 bases between them. Germline V gene lookup returns CDR1 KGHDR and CDR2 SFDVKD.

The chain recombines TRBV14 with TRBJ2-2, with a possible D match to TRBD2 (5 bases). Trimming pared 3 bases from V and 2 bases from J, leaving 13 bases between. CDR1 is SGHDN and CDR2 is FVKESK in the germline V gene. This CDR3 region has 16 residues. This chain's CDR3 is CASSHTGKGNTGELFF. The CDR3 bases are TGTGCCAGCAGCCATACGGGGAAGGGAAACACCGGGGAGCTGTTTTTT.

The chain links TRBV19 to TRBJ2-7, with TRBD2 matching 15 bases. The J segment lost 1 base and the V segment lost 5 bases, leaving 6 bases of the junction unmatched. CDR1 and CDR2 from the germline V gene are LNHDA and SQIVND (reference sequence). This CDR3 comprises 17 residues. The CDR3, as DNA: TGTGCCAGTAGTGTCCGGACTAGCGGGAGGGTTTCCTACGAGCAGTACTTC. Protein: CASSVRTSGRVSYEQYF.

The rearrangement links TRBV6-6 to TRBJ2-1; tentatively, D is TRBD2 (5 bases). This CDR3 spans 14 amino acids. In germline, CDR1 is MNHNY, CDR2 SVGAGI (reference sequence). V lost 2 bases and J 0 bases, leaving 5 bases between the germline ends. DNA of the CDR3: TGTGCCAGCAGTTACGGGAGCTCCTACAATGAGCAGTTCTTC. Its protein product is CASSYGSSYNEQFF.

A few counts support this clone. The J gene is TRBJ2-1, the V gene TRBV7-8, with 11 bases matching TRBD2. The ends lost 1 base at V and 0 bases at J; junction bases unmatched: 17. The CDR3 covers 22 residues. From germline, CDR1 is SGHVS and CDR2 FQNEAQ. CDR3 bases: TGTGCCAGCAGCTTAGGAAGGATACCGGGACTAGCGGTGTCTGGCTCCTACAATGAGCAGTTCTTC. Translating gives CASSLGRIPGLAVSGSYNEQFF.

The J gene is TRBJ1-1, the V gene TRBV12-3 or TRBV12-4; D is uncertain. The CDR3 is 13 residues long. Trimming cost V 7 bases and J 5 bases, with 14 bases left between them. CDR3 coding DNA: TGTGCCAGCACCTTAACAGCGGGGACTGAAGCTTTCTTT. Translated, it gives CASTLTAGTEAFF.

J is TRBJ2-1 and V is TRBV5-4, with 10 bases lining up with TRBD2. The V gene's germline CDR1 is SGHNT and CDR2 YYREEE (reference sequence). V gave up 4 bases and J gave up 9 bases; unmatched junction bases: 10. The CDR3 has 15 residues. In nucleotides, the CDR3 is TGTGCCAGCAGCCCGAGGAGCGGGGGGGCTAGTGAGCAGTTCTTC. Translated, it gives CASSPRSGGASEQFF.

The chain is built from TRBV18 and TRBJ1-1, with D possibly matching TRBD1 (6 bases). This CDR3 spans 13 amino acids. V lost 6 bases and J 2 bases, leaving 10 bases between the germline ends. Germline lookup yields CDR1 KGHSH and CDR2 LQKENI. The CDR3 nucleotides read TGTGCCAGCTCCGAGGGACAAAACACTGAAGCTTTCTTT. Protein product: CASSEGQNTEAFF.

The CDR3 nucleotides read TGTGCCAGCAGAGCAGGGGTACTAGCCAAAAACATTCAGTACTTC. It translates to CASRAGVLAKNIQYF. The gene calls are TRBV2 and TRBJ2-4, with D perhaps matching TRBD1 (6 bases). Germline CDR1 SNHLY, CDR2 FYNNEI. V was pared by 6 bases and J by 0 bases, with 12 bases between. The length of the CDR3 is 15 residues.

The rearrangement joins TRBV2 to TRBJ2-7; the match to TRBD2 covers 10 bases. This CDR3 region has 17 residues. Germline loops: CDR1 SNHLY, CDR2 FYNNEI. With V trimmed by 3 bases and J by 0 bases, 8 bases remained unmatched. Written as DNA, the CDR3 is TGTGCCAGCAGTGACTCTAGCGGGGGCCCAAGCTCCTACGAGCAGTACTTC. Translating it yields CASSDSSGGPSSYEQYF.

This chain links TRBV3-1 (or the pseudogene TRBV3-2) with TRBJ1-5; tentatively, D is TRBD1 (6 bases). The V and J ends lost 4 bases and 6 bases respectively, with 13 bases between them. Per germline, CDR1 LGHDT and CDR2 YNNKEL (reference sequence). The CDR3 sequence is 14 residues long. The CDR3 loop reads CASSLQGPPQPQHF. The CDR3 DNA reads TGTGCCAGCAGCCTACAGGGCCCCCCTCAGCCCCAGCATTTT.

V is TRBV27 and J is TRBJ1-1; 10 nucleotides agree with TRBD1. The germline V gene has CDR1 MNHEY and CDR2 SMNVEV (reference sequence). This CDR3 contains 17 residues. The V segment lost 3 bases and the J segment 3 bases; nucleotides outside the gene matches: 10. The CDR3 here is CASSLLRTGGRDTEAFF. Written as DNA, the CDR3 is TGTGCCAGCAGTTTGCTCCGGACAGGGGGGAGGGACACTGAAGCTTTCTTT.

The chain joins TRBV28 to TRBJ1-2; 7 bases fit TRBD1. The V and J ends lost 6 bases and 7 bases, in that order; junction bases with no gene match: 11. CDR1 and CDR2 (germline): MDHEN, SYDVKM. CDR3 length: 14 residues. CDR3: CASSTGALYSGYTF. The DNA of the CDR3 is TGTGCCAGCAGCACAGGGGCCCTCTATAGTGGCTACACCTTC.

The chain couples TRBV24-1 to TRBJ1-1, with 12 bases that match TRBD1. From germline, CDR1 is KGHDR and CDR2 SFDVKD. This CDR3 spans 17 amino acids. V shed 5 bases, J shed 3 bases, and the junction held 9 bases outside the gene matches. The CDR3 coding sequence is TGTGCCACCAGTGCCGGGACAGGGGGCGCATGGGACACTGAAGCTTTCTTT. Amino acid sequence: CATSAGTGGAWDTEAFF.